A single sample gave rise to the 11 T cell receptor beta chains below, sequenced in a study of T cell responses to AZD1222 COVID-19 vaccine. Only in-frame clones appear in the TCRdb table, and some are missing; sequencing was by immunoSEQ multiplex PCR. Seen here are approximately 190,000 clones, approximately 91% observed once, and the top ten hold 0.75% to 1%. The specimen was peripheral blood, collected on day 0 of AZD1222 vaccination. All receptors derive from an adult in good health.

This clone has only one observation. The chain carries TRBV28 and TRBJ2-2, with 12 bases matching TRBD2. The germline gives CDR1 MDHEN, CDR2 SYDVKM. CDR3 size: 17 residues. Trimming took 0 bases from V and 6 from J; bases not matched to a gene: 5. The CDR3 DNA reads TGTGCCAGCAGTTTATGGCGGCTAGCGGGAGGGCCCGGGGAGCTGTTTTTT. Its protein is CASSLWRLAGGPGELFF.

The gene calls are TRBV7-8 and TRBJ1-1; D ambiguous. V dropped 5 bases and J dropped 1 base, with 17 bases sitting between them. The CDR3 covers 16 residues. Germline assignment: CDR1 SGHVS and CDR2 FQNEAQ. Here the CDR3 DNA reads TGTGCCAGCAGCCCGAAAAAACGTCCAGGGAACACTGAAGCTTTCTTT. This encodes CASSPKKRPGNTEAFF.

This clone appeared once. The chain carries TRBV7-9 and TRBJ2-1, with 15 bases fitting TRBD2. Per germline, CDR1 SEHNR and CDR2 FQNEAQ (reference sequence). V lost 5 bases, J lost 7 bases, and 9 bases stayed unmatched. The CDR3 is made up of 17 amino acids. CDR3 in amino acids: CASSPGTSGGPGNEQFF. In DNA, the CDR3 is TGTGCCAGCAGCCCTGGGACTAGCGGGGGGCCGGGGAATGAGCAGTTCTTC.

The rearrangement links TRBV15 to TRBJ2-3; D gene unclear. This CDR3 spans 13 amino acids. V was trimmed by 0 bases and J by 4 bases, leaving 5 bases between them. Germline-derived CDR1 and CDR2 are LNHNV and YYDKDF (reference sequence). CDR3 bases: TGTGCCACCAGCAGAGATCCGCCAGATACGCAGTATTTT. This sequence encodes CATSRDPPDTQYF.

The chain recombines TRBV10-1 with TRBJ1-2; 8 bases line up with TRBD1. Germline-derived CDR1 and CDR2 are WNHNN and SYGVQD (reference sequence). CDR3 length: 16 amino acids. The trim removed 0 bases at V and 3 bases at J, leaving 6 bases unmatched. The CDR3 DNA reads TGCGCCAGCAGTGAGTCGATTACAGGGGGACACTATGGCTACACCTTC. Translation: CASSESITGGHYGYTF.

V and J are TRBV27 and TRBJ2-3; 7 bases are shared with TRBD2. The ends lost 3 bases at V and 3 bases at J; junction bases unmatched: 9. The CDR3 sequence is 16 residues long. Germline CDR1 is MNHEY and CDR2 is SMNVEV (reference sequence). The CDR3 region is CASSFTSAGVTDTQYF. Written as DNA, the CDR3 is TGTGCCAGCAGTTTCACTAGCGCTGGTGTAACAGATACGCAGTATTTT.

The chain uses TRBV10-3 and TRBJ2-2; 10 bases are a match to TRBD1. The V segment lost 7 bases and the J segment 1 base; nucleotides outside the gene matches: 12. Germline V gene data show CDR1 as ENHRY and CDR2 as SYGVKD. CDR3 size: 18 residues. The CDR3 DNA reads TGTGCCATCACCCGAGGACAGGGGGGGGTAATGAACACCGGGGAGCTGTTTTTT. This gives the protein CAITRGQGGVMNTGELFF.

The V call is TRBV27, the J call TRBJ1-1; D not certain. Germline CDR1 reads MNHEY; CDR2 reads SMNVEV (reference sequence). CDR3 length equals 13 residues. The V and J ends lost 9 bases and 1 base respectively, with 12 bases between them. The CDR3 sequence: CASGVGWNTEAFF. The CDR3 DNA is TGTGCCAGTGGGGTTGGGTGGAACACTGAAGCTTTCTTT.

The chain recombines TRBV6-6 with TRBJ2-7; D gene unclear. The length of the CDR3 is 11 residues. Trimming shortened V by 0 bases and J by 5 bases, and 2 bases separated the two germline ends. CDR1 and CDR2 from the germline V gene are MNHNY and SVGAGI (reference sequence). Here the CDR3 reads CASSYSNEQYF. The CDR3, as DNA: TGTGCCAGCAGTTACTCGAACGAGCAGTACTTC.

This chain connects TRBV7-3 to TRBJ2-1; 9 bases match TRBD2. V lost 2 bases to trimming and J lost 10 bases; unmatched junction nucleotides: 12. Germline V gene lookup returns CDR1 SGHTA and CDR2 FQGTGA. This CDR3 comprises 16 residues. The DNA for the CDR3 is TGTGCCAGCAGCTTAGATCACAGTAGCGGGGGCTCGGAGCAGTTCTTC. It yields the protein CASSLDHSSGGSEQFF.

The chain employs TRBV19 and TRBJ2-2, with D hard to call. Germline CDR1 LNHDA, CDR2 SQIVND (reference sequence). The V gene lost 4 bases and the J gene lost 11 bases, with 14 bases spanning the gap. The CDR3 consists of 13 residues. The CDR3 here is CASSSGQILELFF. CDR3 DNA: TGTGCCAGTAGTAGCGGTCAAATCCTAGAGCTGTTTTTT.